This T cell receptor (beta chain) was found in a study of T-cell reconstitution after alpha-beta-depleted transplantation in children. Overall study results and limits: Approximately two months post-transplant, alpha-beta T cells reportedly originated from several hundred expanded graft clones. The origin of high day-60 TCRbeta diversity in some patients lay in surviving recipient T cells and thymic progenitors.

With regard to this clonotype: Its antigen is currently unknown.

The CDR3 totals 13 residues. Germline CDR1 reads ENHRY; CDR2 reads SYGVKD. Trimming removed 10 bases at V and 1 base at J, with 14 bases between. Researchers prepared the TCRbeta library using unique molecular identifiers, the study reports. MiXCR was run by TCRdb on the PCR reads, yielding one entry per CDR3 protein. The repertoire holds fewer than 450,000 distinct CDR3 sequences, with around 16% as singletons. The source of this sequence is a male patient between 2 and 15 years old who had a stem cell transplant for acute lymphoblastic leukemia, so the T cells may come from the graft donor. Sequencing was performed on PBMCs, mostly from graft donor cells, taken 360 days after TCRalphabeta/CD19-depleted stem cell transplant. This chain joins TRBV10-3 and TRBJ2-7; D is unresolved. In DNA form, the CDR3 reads TGTGCCACTTCGCCAGCTGAATCCTACGAGCAGTACTTC. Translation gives CATSPAESYEQYF.